In this sample, the clone carrying this T cell receptor (beta chain) turned up a few times. The antigen remains unidentified. The sample comes from a study of identical twins. TCRdb passed the 5' RACE reads through MiXCR, listing each CDR3 protein once. The table lists approximately 700,000 distinct CDR3 sequences, around 5.7% of them singletons, with 1.5% to 2% in the top ten. General study points: Memory repertoires lacked the insertion deficit that abundant cord blood beta clonotypes showed. Twin pairs' shared out-of-frame alpha sequences were enriched in low generation probability.

Sequencing was done on a sample of naive T cells sorted from blood. The receptor comes from a young man in good health.

The CDR3 nucleotides read TGTGCCAGCAGCCCCCCCAGACAGGGGCCCCCAGATACGCAGTATTTT. It translates to CASSPPRQGPPDTQYF. The chain links TRBV5-4 to TRBJ2-3, with 8 bases identical to TRBD1. After removal of 4 bases from V and 4 bases from J, the junction contained 11 bases not matched to a gene. Germline V gene data show CDR1 as SGHNT and CDR2 as YYREEE (reference sequence). This CDR3 has 16 residues.